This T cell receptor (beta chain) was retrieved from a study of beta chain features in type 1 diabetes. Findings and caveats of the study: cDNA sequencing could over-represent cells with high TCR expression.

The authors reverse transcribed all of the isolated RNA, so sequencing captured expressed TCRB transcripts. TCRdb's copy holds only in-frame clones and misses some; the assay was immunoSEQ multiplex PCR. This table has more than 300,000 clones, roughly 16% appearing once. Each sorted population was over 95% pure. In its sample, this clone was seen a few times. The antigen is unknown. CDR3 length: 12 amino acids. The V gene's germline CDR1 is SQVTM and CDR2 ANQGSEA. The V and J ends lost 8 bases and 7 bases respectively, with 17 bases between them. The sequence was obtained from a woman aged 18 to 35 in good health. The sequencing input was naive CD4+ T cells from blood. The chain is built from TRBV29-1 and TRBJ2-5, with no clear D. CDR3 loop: CSPEDLLGTQYF. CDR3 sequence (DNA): TGCAGCCCCGAGGATCTCCTCGGGACCCAGTACTTC.